The next 31 T cell receptor beta chains were all read from a single sample in a study of cytomegalovirus exposure and HLA in healthy donors. Vbeta (60) and Jbeta (13) primers were used in the PCR. Clones were sequenced by immunoSEQ multiplex PCR, and TCRdb holds only the in-frame ones, with some missing. The table lists around 78,000 clones. The sequencing input was PBMCs. Receptor source: a man between 18 and 35 years old in good health and CMV-seropositive.

The chain has TRBV6-1 and TRBJ2-7; 11 positions agree with TRBD1. Per germline, CDR1 MNHNS and CDR2 SASEGT. With V trimmed by 2 bases and J by 5 bases, 8 bases remained unmatched. The CDR3 runs to 16 residues. CDR3 in amino acids: CASSESDGTGGNEQYF. Here the CDR3 DNA reads TGTGCCAGCAGTGAAAGTGACGGGACAGGGGGTAACGAGCAGTACTTC.

This sequence joins TRBV5-6 and TRBJ1-1; D is unresolved. The CDR3 totals 15 residues. Germline CDR1 is SGHDT and CDR2 is YYEEEE. With 0 bases removed from V and 1 base from J, the gap between germline ends came to 10 bases. The CDR3 sequence: CASSLAWAANTEAFF. CDR3 DNA: TGTGCCAGCAGCTTGGCCTGGGCAGCGAACACTGAAGCTTTCTTT.

V and J are TRBV18 and TRBJ2-1; 12 nucleotides match TRBD2. Trimming at V came to 3 bases and at J to 5 bases, leaving 17 bases not matched to a gene. The germline V gene has CDR1 KGHSH and CDR2 LQKENI. The CDR3 loop spans 20 amino acids. The CDR3 region is CASSPPNLAGGRGADNEQFF. For the CDR3, the DNA is TGTGCCAGCTCACCCCCGAATCTAGCGGGAGGGCGTGGGGCCGACAATGAGCAGTTCTTC.

The V call is TRBV5-1, the J call TRBJ2-5; 7 positions agree with TRBD2. The CDR3 has 15 amino acids. Losses at the gene ends were 4 bases for V and 2 bases for J; bases not matched to a gene: 8. Germline values: CDR1 SGHRS, CDR2 YFSETQ. This CDR3 reads CASSLGWGGQETQYF. The DNA for the CDR3 is TGCGCCAGCAGCCTGGGGTGGGGGGGTCAAGAGACCCAGTACTTC.

The chain has TRBV28 and TRBJ1-1; a possible D gene is TRBD1 (5 bases). V lost 3 bases to trimming and J lost 0 bases, with 8 bases between them. Germline V CDR1 and CDR2: MDHEN, SYDVKM. This CDR3 is 14 amino acids long. The CDR3 DNA is TGTGCCAGCAGTTTTAGGGGTCTGAACACTGAAGCTTTCTTT. Amino acids: CASSFRGLNTEAFF.

The chain is built from TRBV28 and TRBJ1-5; tentatively, D is TRBD1 (5 bases). Germline V lookup: CDR1 MDHEN, CDR2 SYDVKM. The CDR3 is 16 residues long. V was shortened by 5 bases and J by 0 bases, with 14 bases between the two germline ends. Here the CDR3 DNA reads TGTGCCAGCAGTAACGGCGGGGGGATTAGCAATCAGCCCCAGCATTTT. Translating it yields CASSNGGGISNQPQHF. Complete variable domain (other parts from reference TRBV28 and TRBJ1-5): DVKVTQSSRYLVKRTGEKVFLECVQDMDHENMFWYRQDPGLGLRLIYFSYDVKMKEKGDIPEGYSVSREKKERFSLILESASTNQTSMYLCASSNGGGISNQPQHFGDGTRLSIL.

The chain carries TRBV5-1 and TRBJ1-2, with 9 bases lining up with TRBD1. From germline, CDR1 is SGHRS and CDR2 YFSETQ. With V trimmed by 1 base and J by 2 bases, 3 bases remained unmatched. This CDR3 is 15 amino acids long. The CDR3 region is CASSLLGQGNYGYTF. DNA for the CDR3: TGCGCCAGCAGCTTGTTGGGACAGGGAAACTATGGCTACACCTTC. Using reference TRBV5-1 and TRBJ1-2 for the parts outside the CDR3, the full variable domain is KAGVTQTPRYLIKTRGQQVTLSCSPISGHRSVSWYQQTPGQGLQFLFEYFSETQRNKGNFPGRFSGRQFSNSRSEMNVSTLELGDSALYLCASSLLGQGNYGYTFGSGTRLTVV.

The chain carries TRBV18 and TRBJ1-3; TRBD1 agrees at 11 bases. From germline, CDR1 is KGHSH and CDR2 LQKENI. The CDR3 totals 21 residues. V gave up 4 bases and J gave up 2 bases; unmatched junction bases: 19. The CDR3 sequence: CASSHQDRGQRLGNTGNTIYF. The CDR3 DNA sequence: TGTGCCAGCTCACACCAGGACAGGGGGCAACGGTTGGGAAATACTGGAAACACCATATATTTT.

The chain is built from TRBV5-4 and TRBJ2-2; D remains ambiguous. In germline, CDR1 is SGHNT, CDR2 YYREEE (reference sequence). The CDR3 extends over 14 amino acids. Between the trimmed V and J ends, which lost 0 bases and 7 bases, there was a span of 10 bases. Here the CDR3 reads CASSLASGFGELFF. The CDR3 nucleotides read TGTGCCAGCAGCTTGGCCTCCGGGTTCGGGGAGCTGTTTTTT.

V usage is TRBV5-5 and J usage is TRBJ2-7; 11 bases line up with TRBD1. The CDR3 extends over 14 amino acids. The ends lost 2 bases at V and 3 bases at J; junction bases unmatched: 1. Germline V CDR1 and CDR2: SGHKS, YYEKEE (reference sequence). This CDR3 is CASSFGTGGYEQYF. As DNA, the CDR3 is TGTGCCAGCAGCTTCGGGACAGGGGGCTACGAGCAGTACTTC. Filled out from reference TRBV5-5 and TRBJ2-7, the complete variable domain reads DAGVTQSPTHLIKTRGQQVTLRCSPISGHKSVSWYQQVLGQGPQFIFQYYEKEERGRGNFPDRFSARQFPNYSSELNVNALLLGDSALYLCASSFGTGGYEQYFGPGTRLTVT.

The chain recombines TRBV11-2 with TRBJ1-1; possible D gene TRBD1, 5 bases. Germline-derived CDR1 and CDR2 are SGHAT and FQNNGV. Trimming pared 8 bases from V and 6 bases from J, leaving 19 bases between. The CDR3 loop spans 14 amino acids. CDR3 DNA sequence: TGTGCCAGCGGGCGGGGGTATCAGGAATCTGAAGCTTTCTTT. This sequence encodes CASGRGYQESEAFF.

V gene TRBV11-1 combines with J gene TRBJ2-5; TRBD1 aligns across 11 bases. V lost 8 bases, J lost 5 bases, and 10 bases stayed unmatched. The CDR3 is made up of 15 amino acids. Germline V gene sequence: CDR1 SGHAT, CDR2 FQDESV (reference sequence). In DNA form, the CDR3 reads TGTGCCAGCTGCCAGGACAGGGGGCTGGGTGAGACCCAGTACTTC. This encodes CASCQDRGLGETQYF.

This chain links TRBV6-1 with TRBJ2-1; 9 bases align to TRBD1. Germline V CDR1 and CDR2: MNHNS, SASEGT. The CDR3 has 17 residues. After removal of 0 bases from V and 6 bases from J, the junction contained 9 bases not matched to a gene. CDR3 bases: TGTGCCAGCAGTGAAGCGCTCGGGGACAGGGTCGTCAATGAGCAGTTCTTC. Translated: CASSEALGDRVVNEQFF.

The chain recombines TRBV12-2 with TRBJ2-7; TRBD2 reflects the table's D call only, with no check against the DNA. TRBV12-2 is assigned pseudogene status. The CDR3 is 13 residues long. CDR3 in amino acids: CASRLLAEYEQYF. Written as DNA, the CDR3 is TGTGCAAGTCGCCTACTAGCGGAGTACGAGCAGTACTTC.

The V and J genes are TRBV13 and TRBJ1-1, with TRBD1 matching over 10 bases. The CDR3 is made up of 13 amino acids. Germline V lookup: CDR1 PRHDT, CDR2 FYEKMQ (reference sequence). Trimming at V came to 5 bases and at J to 11 bases, leaving 8 bases not matched to a gene. The CDR3 protein is CASSLTGGAVAFF. The CDR3 DNA reads as TGTGCCAGCAGCCTGACAGGGGGCGCGGTGGCTTTCTTT.

The rearrangement links TRBV6-5 to TRBJ1-6; 8 nucleotides align to TRBD1. The V gene end was trimmed by 6 bases and the J gene end by 13 bases; junction bases not matched to a gene: 14. CDR3 size: 15 residues. Germline lookup yields CDR1 MNHEY and CDR2 SVGAGI. CDR3 DNA sequence: TGTGCCAGCAGACGTGGACAGGGTATAACCCTGCCCCTCCACTTT. Its translation is CASRRGQGITLPLHF.

CDR3 sequence reads: CASSYNPETEAFF. Written as DNA, the CDR3 is TGTGCCAGCAGTTACAACCCCGAGACTGAAGCTTTCTTT. J is TRBJ1-1 and V is TRBV6-5; no clear D gene. The CDR3 has 13 residues. CDR1 and CDR2 (germline): MNHEY, SVGAGI. Trimming took 2 bases from V and 5 from J, leaving 9 bases between them.

About this clone itself: Other DNA sequences within the sample encode an identical CDR3. The chain links TRBV6-5 to TRBJ1-1, with 7 bases lining up with TRBD1. Per germline, CDR1 MNHEY and CDR2 SVGAGI. Unmatched junction bases numbered 5, after V lost 5 bases and J lost 2 bases. This CDR3 has 14 amino acids. The CDR3 spells CASSRQGPNTEAFF. The CDR3 region has the DNA TGTGCCAGCAGTCGACAGGGCCCTAACACTGAAGCTTTCTTT.

J is TRBJ1-1 and V is TRBV18, with 11 bases aligning to TRBD1. The V segment lost 2 bases and the J segment 10 bases; nucleotides outside the gene matches: 9. The CDR3 consists of 15 residues. CDR1 is KGHSH and CDR2 is LQKENI in the germline V gene. DNA of the CDR3: TGTGCCAGCTCACCAAGGACAGGGGGCGAAGCGGGAGCTTTCTTT. Residues: CASSPRTGGEAGAFF.

V and J are TRBV7-9 and TRBJ2-7; TRBD2 might be the D (5 bases). CDR1 and CDR2 from the germline V gene are SEHNR and FQNEAQ (reference sequence). Trimming removed 5 bases from V and 2 bases from J, with 19 bases in between. The CDR3 has 16 residues. The CDR3 spells CASSTPRATPTYEQYF. The CDR3 coding sequence is TGTGCCAGCAGCACTCCGAGGGCCACCCCTACCTACGAGCAGTACTTC.

The V call is TRBV6-1, the J call TRBJ2-1; 8 bases align to TRBD2. The CDR3 loop spans 14 amino acids. Per germline, CDR1 MNHNS and CDR2 SASEGT. V lost 7 bases, J lost 9 bases, and 11 bases stayed unmatched. The CDR3 nucleotides read TGTGCCAGCAAACGGGGGGGCCTGACTCCTGAGCAGTTCTTC. Residues: CASKRGGLTPEQFF.

V gene TRBV6-5 combines with J gene TRBJ2-1, with 7 bases that match TRBD2. This CDR3 region has 16 residues. V lost 3 bases, J lost 0 bases, and 5 bases stayed unmatched. In germline, CDR1 is MNHEY, CDR2 SVGAGI. CDR3 DNA sequence: TGTGCCAGCAGTTATCTAGCGGTAAGCTCCTACAATGAGCAGTTCTTC. It encodes CASSYLAVSSYNEQFF.

The rearrangement joins TRBV9 to TRBJ1-5; perhaps TRBD1 as D (5 bases). This CDR3 comprises 17 residues. Germline lookup yields CDR1 SGDLS and CDR2 YYNGEE. Trimming shortened V by 0 bases and J by 0 bases, and 13 bases separated the two germline ends. CDR3 bases: TGTGCCAGCAGCGTAGGAGTGGGGCCGAATAGCAATCAGCCCCAGCATTTT. This codes for CASSVGVGPNSNQPQHF.

This sequence joins TRBV5-1 and TRBJ2-3; 7 nucleotides line up with TRBD1. The germline V gene encodes CDR1 SGHRS and CDR2 YFSETQ. The CDR3 loop spans 15 amino acids. Unmatched junction bases numbered 8, after V lost 2 bases and J lost 5 bases. CDR3 nucleotide sequence: TGCGCCAGCAGCTTACAGGGGAAGGGAGAAGATACGCAGTATTTT. Translating gives CASSLQGKGEDTQYF.

The J gene is TRBJ2-7, the V gene TRBV2, with D uncertain. Germline V gives CDR1 SNHLY, CDR2 FYNNEI. CDR3 length equals 17 residues. With 4 bases removed from V and 0 bases from J, the gap between germline ends came to 19 bases. CDR3 nucleotides: TGTGCCAGCAGTGTACCCGTCGAGCCTAAGAGCTCCTACGAGCAGTACTTC. This sequence encodes CASSVPVEPKSSYEQYF.

Here the CDR3 reads CASSRYPGVVAKNIQYF. The CDR3 DNA reads TGTGCCAGCAGTCGATACCCGGGAGTCGTAGCCAAAAACATTCAGTACTTC. The chain employs TRBV28 and TRBJ2-4, with D tentatively TRBD2 (6 bases). This CDR3 has 17 amino acids. The V gene lost 5 bases and the J gene lost 0 bases, with 17 bases spanning the gap. CDR1 is MDHEN, CDR2 SYDVKM, per germline.

The V and J genes are TRBV29-1 and TRBJ2-3; 9 bases match TRBD2. The germline V gene encodes CDR1 SQVTM and CDR2 ANQGSEA. Trimming cost V 8 bases and J 1 base; bases outside gene matches: 4. This CDR3 region has 13 residues. The CDR3 nucleotides read TGCAGCCTTTGCGGGGGGGGCACAGATACGCAGTATTTT. Encoded protein: CSLCGGGTDTQYF.

The CDR3 protein is CASSQERAGNQPQHF. CDR3 in DNA: TGTGCCAGCAGCCAAGAGCGGGCCGGGAATCAGCCCCAGCATTTT. The chain links TRBV4-2 to TRBJ1-5, with D uncertain. This CDR3 spans 15 amino acids. The germline V gene has CDR1 LGHNA and CDR2 YNFKEQ. V was clipped by 0 bases and J by 4 bases, with 10 bases between them.

The CDR3 is CASSLVSPLYNEQFF. The CDR3, as DNA: TGTGCCAGCAGCTTAGTATCCCCCCTCTACAATGAGCAGTTCTTC. The chain has TRBV7-3 and TRBJ2-1, with unresolved D. Germline CDR1 and CDR2: SGHTA and FQGTGA. The V gene lost 2 bases and the J gene lost 3 bases, with 11 bases spanning the gap. There are 15 residues in the CDR3.

The chain combines TRBV4-2 with TRBJ2-3; D is ambiguous. V was trimmed by 2 bases and J by 10 bases, leaving 10 bases between them. Germline V gene lookup returns CDR1 LGHNA and CDR2 YNFKEQ. The CDR3 runs 12 residues. The CDR3 loop is CASSQSFYAQYF. CDR3 DNA: TGTGCCAGCAGCCAATCTTTCTACGCGCAGTATTTT.

As for this clone: The same CDR3 is also encoded by other DNA sequences in this sample. The chain couples TRBV9 to TRBJ1-6, with TRBD1 identical over 8 bases. Losses at the gene ends were 7 bases for V and 13 bases for J; bases not matched to a gene: 13. The germline CDR1 and CDR2 sequences are SGDLS and YYNGEE. The CDR3 is 14 residues long. For the CDR3, the DNA is TGTGCCAGCTCAGGACAGGGAAACGCTTCGCCCCTCCACTTT. This sequence encodes CASSGQGNASPLHF. Full variable domain (outside the CDR3, taken from reference TRBV9 and TRBJ1-6): DSGVTQTPKHLITATGQRVTLRCSPRSGDLSVYWYQQSLDQGLQFLIQYYNGEERAKGNILERFSAQQFPDLHSELNLSSLELGDSALYFCASSGQGNASPLHFGNGTRLTVT.